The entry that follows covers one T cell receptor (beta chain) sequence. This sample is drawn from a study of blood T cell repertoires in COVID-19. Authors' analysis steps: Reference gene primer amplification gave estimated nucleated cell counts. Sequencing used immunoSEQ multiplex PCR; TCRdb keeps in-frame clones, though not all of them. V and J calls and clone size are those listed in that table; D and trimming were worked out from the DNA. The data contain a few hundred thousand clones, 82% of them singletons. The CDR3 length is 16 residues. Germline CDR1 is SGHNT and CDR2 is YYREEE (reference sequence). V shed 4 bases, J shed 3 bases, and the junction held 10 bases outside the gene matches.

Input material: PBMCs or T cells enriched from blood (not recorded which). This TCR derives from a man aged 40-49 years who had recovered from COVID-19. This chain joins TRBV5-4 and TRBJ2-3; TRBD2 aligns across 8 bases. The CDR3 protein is CASSGATAGATDTQYF. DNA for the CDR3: TGTGCCAGCAGCGGGGCCACAGCGGGAGCGACAGATACGCAGTATTTT.